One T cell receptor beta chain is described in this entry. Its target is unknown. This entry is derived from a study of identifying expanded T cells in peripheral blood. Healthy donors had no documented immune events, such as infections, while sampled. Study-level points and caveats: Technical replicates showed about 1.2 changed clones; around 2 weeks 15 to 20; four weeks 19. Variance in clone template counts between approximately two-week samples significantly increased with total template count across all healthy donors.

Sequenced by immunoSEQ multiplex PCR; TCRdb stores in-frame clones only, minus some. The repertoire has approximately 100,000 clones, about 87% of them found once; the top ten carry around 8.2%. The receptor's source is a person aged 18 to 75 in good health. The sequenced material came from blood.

The CDR3 nucleotides are TGTGCCAGCAGTCCCCTATGGACAGGGTATGGCTACACCTTC. Residues: CASSPLWTGYGYTF. The J gene is TRBJ1-2, the V gene TRBV28; 8 bases align to TRBD1. Per the germline V gene, CDR1 is MDHEN and CDR2 is SYDVKM. V trimming: 5 bases; J trimming: 5 bases; junction bases outside the gene matches: 7. The CDR3 has 14 amino acids.